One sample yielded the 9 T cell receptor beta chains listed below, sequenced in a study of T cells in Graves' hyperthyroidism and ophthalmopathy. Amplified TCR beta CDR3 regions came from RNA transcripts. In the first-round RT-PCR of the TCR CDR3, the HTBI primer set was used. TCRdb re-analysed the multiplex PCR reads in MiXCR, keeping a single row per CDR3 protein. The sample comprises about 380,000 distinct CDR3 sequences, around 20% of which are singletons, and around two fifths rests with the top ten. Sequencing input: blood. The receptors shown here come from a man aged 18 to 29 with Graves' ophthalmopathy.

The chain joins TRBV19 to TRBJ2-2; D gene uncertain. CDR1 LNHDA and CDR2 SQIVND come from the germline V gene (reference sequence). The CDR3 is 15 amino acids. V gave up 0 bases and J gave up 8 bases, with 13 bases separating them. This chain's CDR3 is CASSIDVEARGELFF. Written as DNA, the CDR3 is TGTGCCAGTAGTATAGATGTGGAAGCGAGGGGGGAGCTGTTTTTT.

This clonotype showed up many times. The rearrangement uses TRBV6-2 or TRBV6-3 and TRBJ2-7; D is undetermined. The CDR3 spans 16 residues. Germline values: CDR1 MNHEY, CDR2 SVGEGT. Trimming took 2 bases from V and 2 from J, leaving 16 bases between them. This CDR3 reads CASSYAREVLTYEQYF. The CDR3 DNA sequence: TGTGCCAGCAGTTACGCGCGCGAAGTACTTACCTACGAGCAGTACTTC.

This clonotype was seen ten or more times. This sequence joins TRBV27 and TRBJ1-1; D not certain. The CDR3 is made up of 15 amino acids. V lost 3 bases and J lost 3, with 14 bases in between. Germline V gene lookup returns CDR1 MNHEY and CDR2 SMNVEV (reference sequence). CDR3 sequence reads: CASSFLERWDTEAFF. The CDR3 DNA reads TGTGCCAGCAGTTTCCTTGAACGCTGGGACACTGAAGCTTTCTTT.

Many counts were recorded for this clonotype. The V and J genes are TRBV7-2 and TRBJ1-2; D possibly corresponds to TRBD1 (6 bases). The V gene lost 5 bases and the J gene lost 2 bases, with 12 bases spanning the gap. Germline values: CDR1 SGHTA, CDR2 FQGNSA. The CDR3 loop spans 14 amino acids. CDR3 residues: CASSPRTENYGYTF. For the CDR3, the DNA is TGTGCCAGCAGCCCAAGGACAGAAAACTATGGCTACACCTTC.

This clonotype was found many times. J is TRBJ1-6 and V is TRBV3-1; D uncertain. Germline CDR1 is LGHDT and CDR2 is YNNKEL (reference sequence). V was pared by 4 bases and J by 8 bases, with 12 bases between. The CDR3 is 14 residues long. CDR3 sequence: CASSPARMDSPLHF. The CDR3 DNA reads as TGTGCCAGCAGCCCCGCCCGGATGGATTCACCCCTCCACTTT.

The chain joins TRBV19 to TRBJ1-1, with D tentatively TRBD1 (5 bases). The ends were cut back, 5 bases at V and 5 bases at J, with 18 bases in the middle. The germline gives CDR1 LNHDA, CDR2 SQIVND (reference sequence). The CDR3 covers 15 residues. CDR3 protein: CASSPSDEGLTEAFF. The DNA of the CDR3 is TGTGCCAGTAGTCCTTCCGACGAGGGGCTGACTGAAGCTTTCTTT.

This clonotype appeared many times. The CDR3 spells CASSFSAGLDGDTQYF. DNA for the CDR3: TGCGCCAGCAGCTTTTCTGCGGGACTCGACGGGGATACGCAGTATTTT. The chain combines TRBV5-1 with TRBJ2-3; perhaps TRBD2 as D (6 bases). With 2 bases removed from V and 6 bases from J, the gap between germline ends came to 19 bases. CDR3 size: 16 residues. Germline lookup yields CDR1 SGHRS and CDR2 YFSETQ. Full variable domain (outside the CDR3, taken from reference TRBV5-1 and TRBJ2-3): KAGVTQTPRYLIKTRGQQVTLSCSPISGHRSVSWYQQTPGQGLQFLFEYFSETQRNKGNFPGRFSGRQFSNSRSEMNVSTLELGDSALYLCASSFSAGLDGDTQYFGPGTRLTVL.

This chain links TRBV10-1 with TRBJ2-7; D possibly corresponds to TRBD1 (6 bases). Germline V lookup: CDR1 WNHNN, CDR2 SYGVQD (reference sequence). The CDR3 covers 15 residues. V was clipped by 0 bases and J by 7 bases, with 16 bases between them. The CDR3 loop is CASSESTRDTFEQYF. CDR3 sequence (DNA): TGCGCCAGCAGTGAGTCGACCCGGGACACCTTTGAGCAGTACTTC.

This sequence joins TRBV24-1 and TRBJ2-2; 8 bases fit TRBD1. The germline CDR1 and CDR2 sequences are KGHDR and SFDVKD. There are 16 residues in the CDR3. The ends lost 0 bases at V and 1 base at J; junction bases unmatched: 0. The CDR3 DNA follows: TGTGCCACCAGTGATTTGGGACAGGGGAACACCGGGGAGCTGTTTTTT. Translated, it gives CATSDLGQGNTGELFF.